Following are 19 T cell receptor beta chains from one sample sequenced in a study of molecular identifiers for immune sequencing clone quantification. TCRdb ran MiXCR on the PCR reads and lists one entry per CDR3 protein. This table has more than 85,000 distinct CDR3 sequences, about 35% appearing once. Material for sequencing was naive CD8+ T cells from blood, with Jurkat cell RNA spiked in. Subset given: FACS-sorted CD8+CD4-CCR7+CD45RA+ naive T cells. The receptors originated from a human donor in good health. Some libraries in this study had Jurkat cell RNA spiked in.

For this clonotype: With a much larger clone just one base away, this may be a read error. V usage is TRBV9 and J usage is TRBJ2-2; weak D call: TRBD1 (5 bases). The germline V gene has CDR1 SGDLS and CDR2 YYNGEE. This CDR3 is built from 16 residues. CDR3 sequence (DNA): TGTGCCAACAGCGTAGTGGCAGGGACGAACACCGGGGAGCTGTTTTTT. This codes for CANSVVAGTNTGELFF.

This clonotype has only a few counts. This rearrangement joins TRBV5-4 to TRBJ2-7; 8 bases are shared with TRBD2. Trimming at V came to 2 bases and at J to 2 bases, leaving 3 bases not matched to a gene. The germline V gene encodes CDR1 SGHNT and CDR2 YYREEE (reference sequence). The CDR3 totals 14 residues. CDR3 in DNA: TGTGCCAGCAGCTTCAGCGGGAGCACCTACGAGCAGTACTTC. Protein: CASSFSGSTYEQYF.

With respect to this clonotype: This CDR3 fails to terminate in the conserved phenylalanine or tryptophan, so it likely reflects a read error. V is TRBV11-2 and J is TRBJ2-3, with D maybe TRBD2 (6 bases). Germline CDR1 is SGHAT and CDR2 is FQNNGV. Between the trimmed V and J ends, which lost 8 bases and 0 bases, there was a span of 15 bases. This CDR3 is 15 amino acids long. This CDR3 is CASPSRDFSTDTQYY. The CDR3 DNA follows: TGTGCCAGCCCCTCCCGGGACTTTAGCACAGATACGCAGTATTAT.

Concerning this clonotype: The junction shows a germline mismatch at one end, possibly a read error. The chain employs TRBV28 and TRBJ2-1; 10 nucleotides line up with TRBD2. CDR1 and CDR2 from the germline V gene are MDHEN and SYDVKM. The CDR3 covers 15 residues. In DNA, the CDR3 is TGTGCCAGCAGCTTTAGCGGGAGGCCCTACAATGAGCGGTTCTTC. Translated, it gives CASSFSGRPYNERFF.

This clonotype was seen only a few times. CDR3 sequence reads: CASSIVEASNTEAFF. Written as DNA, the CDR3 is TGTGCCAGTAGTATAGTCGAAGCCTCCAACACTGAAGCTTTCTTT. V is TRBV19 and J is TRBJ1-1, with D uncertain. V lost 1 base to trimming and J lost 2 bases, with 11 bases between them. The CDR3 extends over 15 amino acids. The germline CDR1 and CDR2 sequences are LNHDA and SQIVND (reference sequence). The variable domain in full, with the rest retrieved from reference TRBV19 and TRBJ1-1, is DGGITQSPKYLFRKEGQNVTLSCEQNLNHDAMYWYRQDPGQGLRLIYYSQIVNDFQKGDIAEGYSVSREKKESFPLTVTSAQKNPTAFYLCASSIVEASNTEAFFGQGTRLTVV.

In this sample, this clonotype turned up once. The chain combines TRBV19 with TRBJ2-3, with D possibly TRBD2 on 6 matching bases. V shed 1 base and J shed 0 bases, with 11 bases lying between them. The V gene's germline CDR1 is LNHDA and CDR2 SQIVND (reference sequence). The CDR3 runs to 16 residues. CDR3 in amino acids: CASSIVGGISTDTQYF. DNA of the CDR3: TGTGCCAGTAGTATAGTCGGCGGGATAAGCACAGATACGCAGTATTTT.

This CDR3 is CASSPLYTGELFF. The CDR3 DNA sequence: TGTGCCAGCAGCCCTTTATACACCGGGGAGCTGTTTTTT. This sequence joins TRBV5-8 and TRBJ2-2; D not resolved. The CDR3 covers 13 residues. V shed 4 bases and J shed 3 bases, with 7 bases lying between them. Looked up from germline, CDR1 is SGHTS and CDR2 is YDEGEE.

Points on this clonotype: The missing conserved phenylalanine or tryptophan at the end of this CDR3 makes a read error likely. This chain's CDR3 is CASSPGTTYEQYI. The CDR3 coding sequence is TGCGCCAGCAGCCCTGGGACGACCTACGAGCAGTACATC. The gene calls are TRBV4-1 and TRBJ2-7, with D perhaps given as TRBD1 or TRBD2 (5 bases each). V was trimmed by 4 bases and J by 2 bases, leaving 9 bases between them. Germline V lookup: CDR1 MGHRA, CDR2 YSYEKL. The CDR3 consists of 13 residues.

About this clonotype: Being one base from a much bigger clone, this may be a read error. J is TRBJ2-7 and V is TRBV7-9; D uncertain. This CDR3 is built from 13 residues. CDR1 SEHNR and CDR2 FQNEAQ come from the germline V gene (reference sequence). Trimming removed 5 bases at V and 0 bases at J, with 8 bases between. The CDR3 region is CASSLPSSYEQYF. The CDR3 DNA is TGTGCCAGCAGCCTTCCGAGCTCCTACGAGCAGTACTTC.

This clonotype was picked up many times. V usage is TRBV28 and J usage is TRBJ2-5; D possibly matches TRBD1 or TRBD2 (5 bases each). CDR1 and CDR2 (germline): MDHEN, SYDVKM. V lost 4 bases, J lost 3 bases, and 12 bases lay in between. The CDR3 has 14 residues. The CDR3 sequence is CASSSVLGEETQYF. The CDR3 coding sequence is TGTGCCAGCAGTTCTGTGCTGGGGGAAGAGACCCAGTACTTC.

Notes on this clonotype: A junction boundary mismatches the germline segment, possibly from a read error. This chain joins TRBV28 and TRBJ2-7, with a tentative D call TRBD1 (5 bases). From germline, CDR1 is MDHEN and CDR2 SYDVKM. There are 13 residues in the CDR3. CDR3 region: CASSFDSSYAQYF. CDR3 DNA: TGTGCCAGCAGTTTTGACAGCTCCTACGCGCAGTACTTC.

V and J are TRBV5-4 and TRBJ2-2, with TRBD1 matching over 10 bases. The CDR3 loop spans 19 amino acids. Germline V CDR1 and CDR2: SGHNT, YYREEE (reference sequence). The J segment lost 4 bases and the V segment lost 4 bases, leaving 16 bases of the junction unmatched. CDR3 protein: CASSVVPTRDRGTTGELFF. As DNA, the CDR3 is TGTGCCAGCAGCGTGGTCCCGACCCGGGACAGGGGTACCACCGGGGAGCTGTTTTTT.

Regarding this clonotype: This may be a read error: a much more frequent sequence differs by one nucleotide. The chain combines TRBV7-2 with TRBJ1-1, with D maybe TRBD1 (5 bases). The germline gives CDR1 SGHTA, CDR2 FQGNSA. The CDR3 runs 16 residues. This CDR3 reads CASGFSGPRVNTEAFF. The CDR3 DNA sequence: TGTGCCAGCGGCTTTTCGGGGCCCAGAGTGAACACTGAAGCTTTCTTT.

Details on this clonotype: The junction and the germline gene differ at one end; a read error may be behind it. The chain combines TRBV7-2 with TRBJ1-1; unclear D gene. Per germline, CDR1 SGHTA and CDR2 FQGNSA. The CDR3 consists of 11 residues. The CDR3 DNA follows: TGTGCCAGCAGCTCACGCACTGGAGCTTTCTTT. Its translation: CASSSRTGAFF.

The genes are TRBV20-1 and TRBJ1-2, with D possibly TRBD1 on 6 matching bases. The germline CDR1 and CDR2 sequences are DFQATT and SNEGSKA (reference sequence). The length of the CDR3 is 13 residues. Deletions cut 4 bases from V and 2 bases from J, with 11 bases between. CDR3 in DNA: TGCAGTGCTAAGTACAGGGCGAACTATGGCTACACCTTC. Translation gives CSAKYRANYGYTF.

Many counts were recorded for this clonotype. The DNA of the CDR3 is TGTGCCAGCAGTTTATCGTGGGGGGGCGCGTACGAGCAGTACTTC. This encodes CASSLSWGGAYEQYF. The chain links TRBV27 to TRBJ2-7; D is possibly TRBD2 (7 bases). V gave up 0 bases and J gave up 4 bases, with 13 bases separating them. In germline, CDR1 is MNHEY, CDR2 SMNVEV (reference sequence). This CDR3 has 15 residues.

CDR3 sequence: CSASRDRVTQETQYF. The CDR3 DNA follows: TGCAGTGCTAGCCGGGACAGGGTAACACAAGAGACCCAGTACTTC. The V and J genes are TRBV20-1 and TRBJ2-5; TRBD1 matches at 9 bases. Germline V CDR1 and CDR2: DFQATT, SNEGSKA (reference sequence). V gave up 3 bases and J gave up 2 bases; unmatched junction bases: 7. This CDR3 is 15 amino acids long.

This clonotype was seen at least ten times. CDR3 sequence reads: CSVGPRGATTDTQYF. DNA of the CDR3: TGCAGCGTTGGTCCAAGAGGTGCTACCACAGATACGCAGTATTTT. The J gene is TRBJ2-3, the V gene TRBV29-1; D not certain. The CDR3 has 15 amino acids. The germline V gene has CDR1 SQVTM and CDR2 ANQGSEA. Trimming pared 4 bases from V and 2 bases from J, leaving 16 bases between.

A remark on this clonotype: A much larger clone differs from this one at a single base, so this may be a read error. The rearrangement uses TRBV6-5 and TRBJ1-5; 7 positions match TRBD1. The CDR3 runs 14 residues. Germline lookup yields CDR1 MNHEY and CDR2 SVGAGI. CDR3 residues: CASRVTGENRPQHF. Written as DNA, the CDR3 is TGTGCCAGCAGAGTTACAGGGGAGAATCGGCCCCAGCATTTT.